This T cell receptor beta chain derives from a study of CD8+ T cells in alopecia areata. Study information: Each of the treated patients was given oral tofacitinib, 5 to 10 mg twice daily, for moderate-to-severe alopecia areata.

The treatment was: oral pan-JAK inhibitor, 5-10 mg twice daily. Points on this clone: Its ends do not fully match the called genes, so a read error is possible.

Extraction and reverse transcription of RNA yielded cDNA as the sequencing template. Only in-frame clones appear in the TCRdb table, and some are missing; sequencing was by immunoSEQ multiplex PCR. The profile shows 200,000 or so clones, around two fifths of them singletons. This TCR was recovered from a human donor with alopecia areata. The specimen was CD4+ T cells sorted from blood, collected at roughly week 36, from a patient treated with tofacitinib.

The CDR3 region has the DNA TGTGCCAGCAGCTTGGGGACAGGAAGCTATGGCTACACCTTC. Amino acids: CASSLGTGSYGYTF. The chain uses TRBV5-1 and TRBJ1-2; 8 bases line up with TRBD1. The CDR3 is 14 residues long. Germline V lookup: CDR1 SGHRS, CDR2 YFSETQ.